This T cell receptor (beta chain) stems from a study of cytomegalovirus exposure and HLA in healthy donors. Study-level points and caveats: Reportedly, HLA-A and HLA-B alleles of most subjects were accurately predicted from TCR beta. Being productive about 87% or about 30% of the time was typical of most TCR beta V segments in an earlier analysis.

The V gene's germline CDR1 is SNHLY and CDR2 FYNNEI. The CDR3 totals 15 residues. Unmatched junction bases numbered 6, after V lost 4 bases and J lost 3 bases. The donors were healthy bone marrow donors. Primers: 60 Vbeta forward and 13 Jbeta reverse. Original processing notes: The count from a later analysis was roughly 80 million unique TCR beta chains, 9.5 million to 11 million of them shared. Here immunoSEQ multiplex PCR was the method, and the copy in TCRdb shows in-frame clones only, minus some. The V and J calls and clone size are taken from that table; D and trimming were inferred from the DNA. The sample includes roughly 130,000 clones, 79% of them seen just once. Notes on this clone: Its antigen is as yet unknown.

The V call is TRBV2, the J call TRBJ2-1, with 7 bases lining up with TRBD2. The TCR originated in a man younger than 35 in good health and CMV-seronegative. Specimen: PBMCs. This CDR3 reads CASSGGGRNYNEQFF. The CDR3, as DNA: TGTGCCAGCAGTGGGGGCGGGAGAAACTACAATGAGCAGTTCTTC.